This T cell receptor (beta chain) was sequenced for a study of blood T cells in healthy people across ages. This clonotype was seen a few times. The antigen remains undetermined. Donation came from healthy Caucasian individuals in Russia who were aged 6 to 90. This CDR3 comprises 14 residues. V was pared by 6 bases and J by 2 bases, with 11 bases between. Through a sample-barcoded 5' primer and a J-beta primer mix, a second PCR was run for roughly 7 to 12 cycles. Each cDNA molecule was tagged by a template-switch adaptor that had 12 random nucleotides. Every sample gave at least 2.5 million paired-end reads containing CDR3. TCRdb fed the 5' RACE reads into MiXCR, producing one record per CDR3 protein. This sample carries roughly 1,800,000 distinct CDR3 sequences, approximately 50% of them seen once, and the ten largest clones take approximately 2.1%. General observations from the study: Donor CMV status, an unknown factor, possibly confounded changes in expanded clonotypes.

This rearrangement joins TRBV12-3 or TRBV12-4 to TRBJ2-1, with a weak D call TRBD2 (7 bases). This receptor was taken from a woman aged 40 to 50 in good health. Sequencing input: blood. The CDR3 loop reads CASRWGGPYNEQFF. The CDR3 DNA reads as TGTGCCAGCAGGTGGGGGGGGCCCTACAATGAGCAGTTCTTC.